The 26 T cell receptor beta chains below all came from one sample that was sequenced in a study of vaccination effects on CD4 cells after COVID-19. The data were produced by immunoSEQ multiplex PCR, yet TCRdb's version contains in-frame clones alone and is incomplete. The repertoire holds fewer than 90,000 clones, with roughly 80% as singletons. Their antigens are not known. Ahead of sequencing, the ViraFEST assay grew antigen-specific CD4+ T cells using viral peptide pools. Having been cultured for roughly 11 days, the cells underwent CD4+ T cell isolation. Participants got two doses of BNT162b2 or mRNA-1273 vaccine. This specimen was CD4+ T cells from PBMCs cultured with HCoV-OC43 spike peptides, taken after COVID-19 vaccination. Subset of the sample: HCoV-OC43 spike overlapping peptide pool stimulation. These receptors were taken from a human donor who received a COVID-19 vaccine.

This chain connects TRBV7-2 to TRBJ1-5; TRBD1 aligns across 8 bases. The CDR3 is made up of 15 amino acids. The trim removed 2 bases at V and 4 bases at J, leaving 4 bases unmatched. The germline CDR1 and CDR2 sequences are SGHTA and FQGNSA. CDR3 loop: CASSLRQGWNQPQHF. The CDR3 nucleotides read TGTGCCAGCAGCTTAAGACAGGGGTGGAATCAGCCCCAGCATTTT.

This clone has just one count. CDR3 region: CASRRYSNQPQHF. The DNA for the CDR3 is TGTGCCAGTCGGAGGTACAGCAATCAGCCCCAGCATTTT. The V and J genes are TRBV21-1 and TRBJ1-5. TRBV21-1 has pseudogene status. The length of the CDR3 is 13 residues.

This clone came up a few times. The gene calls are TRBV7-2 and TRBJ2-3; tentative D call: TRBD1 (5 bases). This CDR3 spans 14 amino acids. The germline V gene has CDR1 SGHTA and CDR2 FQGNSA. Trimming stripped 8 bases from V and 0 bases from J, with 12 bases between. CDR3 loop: CASLWGQSTDTQYF. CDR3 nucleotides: TGTGCCAGCTTGTGGGGCCAGAGCACAGATACGCAGTATTTT.

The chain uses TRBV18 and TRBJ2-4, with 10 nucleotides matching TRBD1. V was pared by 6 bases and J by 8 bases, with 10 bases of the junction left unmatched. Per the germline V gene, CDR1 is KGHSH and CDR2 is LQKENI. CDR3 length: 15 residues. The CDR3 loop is CASSAGTGAWDIQYF. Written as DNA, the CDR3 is TGTGCCAGCTCTGCTGGGACAGGGGCCTGGGACATTCAGTACTTC.

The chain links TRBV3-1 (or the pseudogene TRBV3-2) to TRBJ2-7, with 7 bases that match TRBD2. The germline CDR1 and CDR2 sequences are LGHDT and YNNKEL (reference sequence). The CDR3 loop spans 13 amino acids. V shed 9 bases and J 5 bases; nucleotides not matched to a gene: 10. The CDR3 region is CARGGESIHEQYV. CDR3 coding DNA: TGTGCCAGGGGGGGGGAATCAATCCACGAGCAGTACGTC.

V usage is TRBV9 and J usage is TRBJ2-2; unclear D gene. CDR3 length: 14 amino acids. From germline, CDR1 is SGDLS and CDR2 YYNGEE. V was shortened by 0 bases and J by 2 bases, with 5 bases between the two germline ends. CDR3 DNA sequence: TGTGCCAGCAGCGTAGCTGCTAACACCGGGGAGCTGTTTTTT. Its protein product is CASSVAANTGELFF.

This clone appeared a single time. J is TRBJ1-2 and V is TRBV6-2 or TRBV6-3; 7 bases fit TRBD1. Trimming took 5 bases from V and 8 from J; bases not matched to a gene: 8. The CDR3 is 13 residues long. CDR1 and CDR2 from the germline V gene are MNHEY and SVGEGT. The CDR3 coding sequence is TGTGCCAGCAGTGGACAGGTATGGGGAGGCTACACCTTC. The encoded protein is CASSGQVWGGYTF.

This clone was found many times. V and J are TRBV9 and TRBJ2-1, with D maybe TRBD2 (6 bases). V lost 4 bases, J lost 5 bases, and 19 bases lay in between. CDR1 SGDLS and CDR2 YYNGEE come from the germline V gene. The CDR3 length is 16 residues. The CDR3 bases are TGTGCCAGCAGCAAATCCGGGACTCACACCGACAATGAGCAGTTCTTC. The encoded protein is CASSKSGTHTDNEQFF.

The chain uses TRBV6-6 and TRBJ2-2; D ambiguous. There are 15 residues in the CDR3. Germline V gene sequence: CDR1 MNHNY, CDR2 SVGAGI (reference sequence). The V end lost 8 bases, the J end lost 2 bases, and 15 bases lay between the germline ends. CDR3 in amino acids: CASFSSNLNTGELFF. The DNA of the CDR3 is TGTGCCAGCTTCTCCTCCAACCTTAACACCGGGGAGCTGTTTTTT.

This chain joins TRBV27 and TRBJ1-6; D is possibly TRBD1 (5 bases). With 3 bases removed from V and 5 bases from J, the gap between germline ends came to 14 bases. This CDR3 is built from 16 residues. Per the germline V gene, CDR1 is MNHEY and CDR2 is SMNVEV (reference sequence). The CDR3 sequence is CASSLNGAPDNSPLHF. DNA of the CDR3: TGTGCCAGCAGTTTGAACGGGGCACCAGATAATTCACCCCTCCACTTT.

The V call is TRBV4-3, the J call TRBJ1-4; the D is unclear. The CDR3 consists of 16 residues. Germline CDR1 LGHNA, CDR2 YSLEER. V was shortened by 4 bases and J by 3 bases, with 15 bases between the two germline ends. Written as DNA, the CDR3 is TGCGCCAGCAGCCGGGGAGAGGGAGTGGCTAATGAAAAACTGTTTTTT. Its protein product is CASSRGEGVANEKLFF.

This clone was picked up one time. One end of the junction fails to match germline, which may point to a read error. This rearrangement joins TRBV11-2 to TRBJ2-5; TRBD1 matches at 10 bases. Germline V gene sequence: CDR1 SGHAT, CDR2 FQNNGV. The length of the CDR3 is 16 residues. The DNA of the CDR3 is TGTGCCAGCAGCCTGGGACAGGGGTTGGGGGAAGAGGCCCAGTACTTC. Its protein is CASSLGQGLGEEAQYF.

The CDR3 reads CASSQFWNTEAFF. The DNA for the CDR3 is TGTGCCAGCAGCCAATTCTGGAACACTGAAGCTTTCTTT. The V gene is TRBV14, the J gene TRBJ1-1; D is unclear. The CDR3 runs to 13 residues. Germline loops: CDR1 SGHDN, CDR2 FVKESK. V was shortened by 2 bases and J by 1 base, with 5 bases between the two germline ends.

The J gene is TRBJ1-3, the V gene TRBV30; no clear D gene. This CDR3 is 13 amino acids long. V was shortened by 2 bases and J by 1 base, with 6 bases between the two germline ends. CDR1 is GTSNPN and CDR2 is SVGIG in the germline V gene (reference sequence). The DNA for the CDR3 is TGTGCCTGGAGTTTGGGATCTGGAAACACCATATATTTT. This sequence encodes CAWSLGSGNTIYF.

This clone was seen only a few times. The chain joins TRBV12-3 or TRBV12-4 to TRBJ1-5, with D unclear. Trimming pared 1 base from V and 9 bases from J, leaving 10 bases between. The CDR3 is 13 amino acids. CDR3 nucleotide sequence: TGTGCCAGCAGTTTAGACATGATGGGGCCCCAGCATTTT. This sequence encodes CASSLDMMGPQHF.

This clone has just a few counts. CDR3 in DNA: TGTGCCACCCAAAGCTCGGGCAGATACAATGAGCAGTTCTTC. Encoded protein: CATQSSGRYNEQFF. The rearrangement uses TRBV24-1 and TRBJ2-1; no clear D. CDR1 and CDR2 from the germline V gene are KGHDR and SFDVKD. The CDR3 extends over 14 amino acids. The V end lost 9 bases, the J end lost 4 bases, and 15 bases lay between the germline ends.

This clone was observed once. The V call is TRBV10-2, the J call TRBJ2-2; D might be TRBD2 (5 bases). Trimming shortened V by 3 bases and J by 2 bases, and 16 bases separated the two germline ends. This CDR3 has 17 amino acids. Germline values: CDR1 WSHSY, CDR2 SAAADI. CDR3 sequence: CASSEGGTDLNTGELFF. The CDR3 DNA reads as TGCGCCAGCAGTGAAGGAGGAACGGACCTAAACACCGGGGAGCTGTTTTTT.

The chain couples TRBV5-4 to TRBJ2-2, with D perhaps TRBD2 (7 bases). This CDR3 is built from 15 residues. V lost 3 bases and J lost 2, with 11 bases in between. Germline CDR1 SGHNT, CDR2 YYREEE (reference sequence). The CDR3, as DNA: TGTGCCAGCAGCTCGGGGGGCGCTAACACCGGGGAGCTGTTTTTT. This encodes CASSSGGANTGELFF.

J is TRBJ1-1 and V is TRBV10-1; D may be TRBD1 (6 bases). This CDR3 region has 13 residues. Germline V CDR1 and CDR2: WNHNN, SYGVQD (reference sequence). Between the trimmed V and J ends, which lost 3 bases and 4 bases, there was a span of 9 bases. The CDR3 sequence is CASSDTGLTEAFF. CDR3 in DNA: TGCGCCAGCAGTGACACAGGGCTCACTGAAGCTTTCTTT.

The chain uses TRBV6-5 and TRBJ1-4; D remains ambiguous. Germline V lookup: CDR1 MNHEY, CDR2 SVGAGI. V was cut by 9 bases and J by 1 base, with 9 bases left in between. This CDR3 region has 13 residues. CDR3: CASRFRTNEKLFF. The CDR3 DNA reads TGTGCCAGTCGATTCAGAACTAATGAAAAACTGTTTTTT.

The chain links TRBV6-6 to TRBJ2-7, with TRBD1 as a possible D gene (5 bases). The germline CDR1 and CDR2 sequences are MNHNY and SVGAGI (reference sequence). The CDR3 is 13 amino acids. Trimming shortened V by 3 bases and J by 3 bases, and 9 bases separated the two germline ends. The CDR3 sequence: CASSYTQGYEQYV. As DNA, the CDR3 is TGTGCCAGCAGTTATACCCAGGGCTACGAGCAGTACGTC.

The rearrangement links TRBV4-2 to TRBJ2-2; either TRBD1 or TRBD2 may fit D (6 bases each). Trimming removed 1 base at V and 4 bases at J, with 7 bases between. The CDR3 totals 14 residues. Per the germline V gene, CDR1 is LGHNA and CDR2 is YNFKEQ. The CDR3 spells CASSQAGATGELFF. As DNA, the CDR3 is TGTGCCAGCAGCCAAGCGGGGGCCACCGGGGAGCTGTTTTTT.

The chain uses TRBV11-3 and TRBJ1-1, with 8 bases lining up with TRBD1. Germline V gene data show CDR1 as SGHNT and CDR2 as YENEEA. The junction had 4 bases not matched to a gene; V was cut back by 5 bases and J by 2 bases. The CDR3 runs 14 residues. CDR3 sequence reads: CASSKDRVNTEAFF. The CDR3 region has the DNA TGTGCCAGCAGCAAGGACAGGGTTAACACTGAAGCTTTCTTT.

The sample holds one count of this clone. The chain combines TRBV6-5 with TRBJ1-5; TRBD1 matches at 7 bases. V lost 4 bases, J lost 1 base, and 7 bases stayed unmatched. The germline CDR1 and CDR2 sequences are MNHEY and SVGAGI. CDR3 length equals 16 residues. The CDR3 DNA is TGTGCCAGCAGTTCGCGACAGGGTGGGAGCAATCAGCCCCAGCATTTT. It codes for CASSSRQGGSNQPQHF.

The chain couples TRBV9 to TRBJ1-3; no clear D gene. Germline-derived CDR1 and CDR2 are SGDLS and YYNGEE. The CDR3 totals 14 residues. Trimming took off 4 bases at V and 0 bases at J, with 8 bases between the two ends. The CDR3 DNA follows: TGTGCCAGCAGCCTCCGAAGCTCTGGAAACACCATATATTTT. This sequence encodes CASSLRSSGNTIYF.

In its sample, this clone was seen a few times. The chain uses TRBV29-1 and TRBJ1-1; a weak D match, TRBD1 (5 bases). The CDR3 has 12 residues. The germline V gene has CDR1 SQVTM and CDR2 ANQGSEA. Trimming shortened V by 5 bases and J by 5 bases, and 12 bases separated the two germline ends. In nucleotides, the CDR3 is TGCAGCGTTCGGGGGAGGGGTACTGAAGCTTTCTTT. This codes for CSVRGRGTEAFF.